The clone carrying this T cell receptor (beta chain) was counted a single time. The antigen remains undetermined. This sample was taken from a study of vaccination and CD4 T cells after COVID-19. At the level of the study: For post-vaccine samples, collection took place a median roughly 72 days after dose two, ranging from 14 to 241.

Cultured CD4+ T cell DNA underwent sequencing with the Oncomine TCR Beta short-read assay. The genomic DNA was obtained from cultured CD4+ T cells by extraction with the QIAamp micro DNA kit. TCRdb recomputed calls from the PCR reads with MiXCR, one row per CDR3 protein. This table holds fewer than 20,000 distinct CDR3 sequences, 50% to 65% found once. The CDR3 consists of 14 residues. V trimming: 2 bases; J trimming: 4 bases; junction bases outside the gene matches: 4. Looked up from germline, CDR1 is KGHSH and CDR2 is LQKENI. Treatment defined: roughly 10-day PBMC culture with coronavirus spike peptide pools or control peptides (ViraFEST assay). T cells were expanded with peptide pools, and expanded clonotypes were identified by TCR sequencing.

The origin of this receptor is a human donor who had recovered from COVID-19. This specimen consisted of CD4+ T cells from blood, cultured in vitro, obtained before SARS-CoV-2 vaccination. The rearrangement links TRBV18 to TRBJ2-7; TRBD2 matches at 8 bases. The CDR3 reads CASSPAGLEYEQYF. In DNA form, the CDR3 reads TGTGCCAGCTCACCAGCGGGACTAGAGTACGAGCAGTACTTC.